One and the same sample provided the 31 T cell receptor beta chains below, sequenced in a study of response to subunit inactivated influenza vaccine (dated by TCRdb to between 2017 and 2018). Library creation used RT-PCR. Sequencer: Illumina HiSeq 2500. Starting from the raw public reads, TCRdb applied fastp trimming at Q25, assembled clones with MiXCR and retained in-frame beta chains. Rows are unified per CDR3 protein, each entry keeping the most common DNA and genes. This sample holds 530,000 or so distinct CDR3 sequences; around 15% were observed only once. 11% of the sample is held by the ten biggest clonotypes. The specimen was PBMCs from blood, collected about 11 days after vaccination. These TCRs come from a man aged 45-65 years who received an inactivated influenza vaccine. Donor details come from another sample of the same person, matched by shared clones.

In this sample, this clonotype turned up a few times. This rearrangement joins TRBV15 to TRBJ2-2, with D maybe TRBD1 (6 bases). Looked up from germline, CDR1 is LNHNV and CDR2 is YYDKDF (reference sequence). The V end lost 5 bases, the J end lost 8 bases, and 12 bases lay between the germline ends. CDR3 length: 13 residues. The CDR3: CATSADRLGELFF. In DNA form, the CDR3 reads TGTGCCACCAGCGCCGACAGGCTGGGGGAGCTGTTTTTT.

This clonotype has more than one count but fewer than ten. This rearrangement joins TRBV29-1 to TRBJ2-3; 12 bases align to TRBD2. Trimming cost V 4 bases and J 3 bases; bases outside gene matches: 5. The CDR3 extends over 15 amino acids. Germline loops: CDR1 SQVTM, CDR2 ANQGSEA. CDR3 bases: TGCAGCGTTGCGCTAGCGGGAGGGGTAACAGATACGCAGTATTTT. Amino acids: CSVALAGGVTDTQYF.

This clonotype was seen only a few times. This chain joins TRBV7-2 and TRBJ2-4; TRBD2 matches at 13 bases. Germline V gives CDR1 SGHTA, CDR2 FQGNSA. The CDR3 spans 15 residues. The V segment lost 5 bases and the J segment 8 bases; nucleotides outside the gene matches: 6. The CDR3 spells CASSQLAGGGYIQYF. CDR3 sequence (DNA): TGTGCCAGCAGCCAACTAGCGGGAGGGGGGTACATTCAGTACTTC.

Here the CDR3 DNA reads TGTGCCTTGTCGGGGCTAGCGGGTATCATCCAAGAGACCCAGTACTTC. It specifies CALSGLAGIIQETQYF. J is TRBJ2-5 and V is TRBV30, with TRBD2 matching over 8 bases. V lost 7 bases, J lost 1 base, and 14 bases stayed unmatched. The CDR3 is made up of 16 amino acids. The germline gives CDR1 GTSNPN, CDR2 SVGIG (reference sequence).

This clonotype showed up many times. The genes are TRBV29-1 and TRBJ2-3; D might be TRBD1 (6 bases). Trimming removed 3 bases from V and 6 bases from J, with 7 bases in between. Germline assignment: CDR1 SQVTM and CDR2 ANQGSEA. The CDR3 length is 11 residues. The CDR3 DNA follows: TGCAGCGTTGATAGGGGGGATACGCAGTATTTT. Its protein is CSVDRGDTQYF.

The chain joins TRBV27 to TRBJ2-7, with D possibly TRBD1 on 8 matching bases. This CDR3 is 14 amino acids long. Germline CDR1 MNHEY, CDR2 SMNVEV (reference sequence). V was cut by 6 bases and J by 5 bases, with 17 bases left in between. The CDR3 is CASSWDRSGNEQYF. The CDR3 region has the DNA TGTGCCAGCAGCTGGGACAGGAGCGGGAACGAGCAGTACTTC.

The chain's CDR3 is CASSLDRGYSEKLFF. CDR3 coding DNA: TGTGCCAGCAGCTTAGACAGGGGATATTCCGAAAAACTGTTTTTT. V is TRBV11-2 and J is TRBJ1-4; D is possibly TRBD1 (6 bases). Germline V gene sequence: CDR1 SGHAT, CDR2 FQNNGV. This CDR3 is built from 15 residues. Trimming cost V 0 bases and J 8 bases, with 13 bases left between them.

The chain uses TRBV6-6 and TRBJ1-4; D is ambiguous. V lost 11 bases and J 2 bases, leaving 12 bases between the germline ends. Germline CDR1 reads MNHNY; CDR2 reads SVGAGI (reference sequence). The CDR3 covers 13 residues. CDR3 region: CACNRRTNEKLFF. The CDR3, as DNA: TGTGCCTGTAACCGACGGACTAATGAAAAACTGTTTTTT.

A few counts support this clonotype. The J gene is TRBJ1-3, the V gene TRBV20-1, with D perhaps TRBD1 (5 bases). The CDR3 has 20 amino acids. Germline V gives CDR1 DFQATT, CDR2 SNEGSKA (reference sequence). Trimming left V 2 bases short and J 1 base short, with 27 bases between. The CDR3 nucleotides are TGCAGTGCTAGACCAAGAACGTCACAGACAGTGCGCTGGTCTGGAAACACCATATATTTT. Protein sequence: CSARPRTSQTVRWSGNTIYF.

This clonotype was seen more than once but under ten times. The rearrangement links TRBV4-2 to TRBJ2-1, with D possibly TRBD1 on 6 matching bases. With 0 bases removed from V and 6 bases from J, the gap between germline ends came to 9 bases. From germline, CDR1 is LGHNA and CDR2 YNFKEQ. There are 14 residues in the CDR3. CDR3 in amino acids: CASSQEVQGNEQFF. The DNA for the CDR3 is TGTGCCAGCAGCCAAGAGGTACAGGGCAATGAGCAGTTCTTC.

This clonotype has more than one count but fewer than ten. CDR3 protein: CASSYSGTGGRTEAFF. As DNA, the CDR3 is TGTGCCAGCAGTTACTCCGGGACAGGGGGAAGGACTGAAGCTTTCTTT. V is TRBV6-5 and J is TRBJ1-1; 11 bases line up with TRBD1. Germline V gene sequence: CDR1 MNHEY, CDR2 SVGAGI. V was clipped by 0 bases and J by 5 bases; unmatched bases: 5. The CDR3 is 16 amino acids.

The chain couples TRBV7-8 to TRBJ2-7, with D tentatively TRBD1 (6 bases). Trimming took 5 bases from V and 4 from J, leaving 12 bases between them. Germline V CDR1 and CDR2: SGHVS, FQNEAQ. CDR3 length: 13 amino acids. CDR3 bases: TGTGCCAGCAGCACTCAACAGGGTTACGAGCAGTACTTC. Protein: CASSTQQGYEQYF.

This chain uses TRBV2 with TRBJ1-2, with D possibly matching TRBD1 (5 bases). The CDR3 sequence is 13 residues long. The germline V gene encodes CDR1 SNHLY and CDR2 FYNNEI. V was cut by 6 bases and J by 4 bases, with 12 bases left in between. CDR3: CASRVAGLYGYTF. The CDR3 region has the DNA TGTGCCAGCAGAGTTGCGGGGCTCTATGGCTACACCTTC.

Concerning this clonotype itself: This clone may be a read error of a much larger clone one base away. The CDR3 sequence is CASSLWGIGSYEQFF. The CDR3 region has the DNA TGTGCCAGCAGTTTATGGGGGATAGGGAGTTACGAGCAGTTCTTC. V gene TRBV27 combines with J gene TRBJ2-1, with D perhaps matching TRBD1 or TRBD2 (5 bases each). Germline lookup yields CDR1 MNHEY and CDR2 SMNVEV (reference sequence). V shed 1 base and J shed 10 bases, with 17 bases lying between them. The CDR3 is made up of 15 amino acids.

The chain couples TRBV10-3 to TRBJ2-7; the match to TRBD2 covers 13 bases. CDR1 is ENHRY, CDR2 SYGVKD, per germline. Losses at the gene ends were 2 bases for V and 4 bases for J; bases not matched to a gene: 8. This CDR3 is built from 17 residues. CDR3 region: CAISEPLGLAGTYEQYF. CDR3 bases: TGTGCCATCAGTGAGCCTCTGGGACTAGCGGGGACGTACGAGCAGTACTTC.

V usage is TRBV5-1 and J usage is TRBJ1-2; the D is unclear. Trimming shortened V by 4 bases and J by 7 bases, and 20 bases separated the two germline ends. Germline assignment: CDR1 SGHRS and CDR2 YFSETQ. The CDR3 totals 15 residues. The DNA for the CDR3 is TGCGCCAGCAGCCCCGAACTCTCCGGCGGGAGTGGCTACACCTTC. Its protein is CASSPELSGGSGYTF.

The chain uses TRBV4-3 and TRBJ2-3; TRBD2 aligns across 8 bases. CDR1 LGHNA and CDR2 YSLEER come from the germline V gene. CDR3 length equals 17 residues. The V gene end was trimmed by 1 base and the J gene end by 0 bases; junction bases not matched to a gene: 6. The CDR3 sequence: CASSQVWRGASTDTQYF. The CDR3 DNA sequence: TGCGCCAGCAGCCAAGTGTGGCGGGGGGCGAGCACAGATACGCAGTATTTT.

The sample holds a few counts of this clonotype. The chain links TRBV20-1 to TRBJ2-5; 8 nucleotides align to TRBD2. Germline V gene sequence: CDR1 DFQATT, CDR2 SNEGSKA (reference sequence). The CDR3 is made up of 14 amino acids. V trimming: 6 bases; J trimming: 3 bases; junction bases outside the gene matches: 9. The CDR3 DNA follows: TGCAGTGCCAAGCGGGAGCTAGTGGAAGAGACCCAGTACTTC. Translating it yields CSAKRELVEETQYF.

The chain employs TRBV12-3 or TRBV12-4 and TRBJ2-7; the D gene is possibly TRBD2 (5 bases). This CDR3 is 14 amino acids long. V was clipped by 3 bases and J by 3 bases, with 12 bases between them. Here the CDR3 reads CASSFGGPGYEQYF. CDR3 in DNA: TGTGCCAGCAGTTTTGGCGGGCCTGGCTACGAGCAGTACTTC.

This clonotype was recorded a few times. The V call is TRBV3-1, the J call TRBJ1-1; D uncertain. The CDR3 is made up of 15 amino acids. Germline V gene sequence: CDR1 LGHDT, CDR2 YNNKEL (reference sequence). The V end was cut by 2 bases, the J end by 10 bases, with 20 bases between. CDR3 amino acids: CASSQLHTLGSTAFF. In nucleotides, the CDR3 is TGTGCCAGCAGCCAACTACATACCCTGGGGAGTACAGCTTTCTTT. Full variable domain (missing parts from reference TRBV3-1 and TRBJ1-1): DTAVSQTPKYLVTQMGNDKSIKCEQNLGHDTMYWYKQDSKKFLKIMFSYNNKELIINETVPNRFSPKSPDKAHLNLHINSLELGDSAVYFCASSQLHTLGSTAFFGQGTRLTVV.

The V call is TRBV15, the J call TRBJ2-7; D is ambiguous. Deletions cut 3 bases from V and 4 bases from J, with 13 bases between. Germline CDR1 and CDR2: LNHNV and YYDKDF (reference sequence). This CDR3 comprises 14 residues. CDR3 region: CATSREFGLYEQYF. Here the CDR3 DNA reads TGTGCCACCAGCAGGGAGTTCGGGCTATACGAGCAGTACTTC.

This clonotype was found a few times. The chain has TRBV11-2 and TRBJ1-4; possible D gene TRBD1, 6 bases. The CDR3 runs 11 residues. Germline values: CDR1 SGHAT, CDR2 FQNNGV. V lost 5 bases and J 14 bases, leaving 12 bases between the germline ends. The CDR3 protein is CASSTTGHLFF. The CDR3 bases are TGTGCCAGCAGCACGACGGGACATCTGTTTTTT.

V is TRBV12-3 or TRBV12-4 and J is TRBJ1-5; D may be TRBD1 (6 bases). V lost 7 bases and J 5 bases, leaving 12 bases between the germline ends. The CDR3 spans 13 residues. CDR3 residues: CASTRTVDQPQHF. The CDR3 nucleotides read TGTGCCAGCACCAGGACAGTGGATCAGCCCCAGCATTTT.

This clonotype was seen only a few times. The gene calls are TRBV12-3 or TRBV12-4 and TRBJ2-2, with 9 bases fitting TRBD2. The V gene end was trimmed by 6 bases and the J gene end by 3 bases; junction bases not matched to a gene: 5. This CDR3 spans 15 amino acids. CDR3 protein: CASSSTSGDTGELFF. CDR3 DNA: TGTGCCAGCAGCTCGACTAGCGGAGACACCGGGGAGCTGTTTTTT.

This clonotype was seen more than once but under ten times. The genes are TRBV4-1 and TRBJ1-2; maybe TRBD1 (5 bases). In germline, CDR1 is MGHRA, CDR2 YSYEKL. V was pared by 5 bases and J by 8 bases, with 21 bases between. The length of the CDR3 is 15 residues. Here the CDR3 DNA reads TGCGCCAGCAGCTCAAGCGTCGACAGAAGGAACGGCTACACCTTC. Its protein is CASSSSVDRRNGYTF.

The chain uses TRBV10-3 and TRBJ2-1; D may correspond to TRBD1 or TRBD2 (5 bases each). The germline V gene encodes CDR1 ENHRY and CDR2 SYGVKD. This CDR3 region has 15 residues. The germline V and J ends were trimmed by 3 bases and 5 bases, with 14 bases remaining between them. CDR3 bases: TGTGCCATCAGTGAAGGGACCTTAAAGGACAATGAGCAGTTCTTC. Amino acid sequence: CAISEGTLKDNEQFF.

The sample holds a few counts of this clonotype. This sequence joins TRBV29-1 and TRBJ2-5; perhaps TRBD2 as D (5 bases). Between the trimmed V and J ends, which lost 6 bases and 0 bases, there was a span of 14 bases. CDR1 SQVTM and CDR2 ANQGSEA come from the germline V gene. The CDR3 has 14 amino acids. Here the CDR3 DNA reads TGCAGCGTACGAGTGGCTAGCAACCAAGAGACCCAGTACTTC. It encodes CSVRVASNQETQYF.

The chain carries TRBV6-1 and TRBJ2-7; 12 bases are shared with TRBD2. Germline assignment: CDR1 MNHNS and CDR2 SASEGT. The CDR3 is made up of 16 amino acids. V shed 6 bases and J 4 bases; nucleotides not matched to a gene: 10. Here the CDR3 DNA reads TGTGCCAGCAGACGCAGACTAGCGGGAGAGCCGTACGAGCAGTACTTC. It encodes CASRRRLAGEPYEQYF.

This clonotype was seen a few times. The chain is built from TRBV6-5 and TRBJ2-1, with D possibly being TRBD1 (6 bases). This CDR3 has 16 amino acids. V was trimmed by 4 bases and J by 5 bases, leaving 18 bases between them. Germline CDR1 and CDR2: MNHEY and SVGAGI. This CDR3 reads CASSSRGRVGNNEQFF. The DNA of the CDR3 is TGTGCCAGCAGTTCCAGGGGCAGGGTAGGCAACAATGAGCAGTTCTTC.

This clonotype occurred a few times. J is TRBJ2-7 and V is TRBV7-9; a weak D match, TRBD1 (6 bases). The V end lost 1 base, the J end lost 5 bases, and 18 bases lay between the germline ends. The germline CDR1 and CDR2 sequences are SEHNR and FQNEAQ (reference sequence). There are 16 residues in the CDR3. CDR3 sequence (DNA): TGTGCCAGCAGCTTAGGTGGACAGTCCATTAGTCACGAGCAGTACTTC. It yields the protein CASSLGGQSISHEQYF. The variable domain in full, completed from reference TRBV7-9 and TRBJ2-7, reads DTGVSQNPRHKITKRGQNVTFRCDPISEHNRLYWYRQTLGQGPEFLTYFQNEAQLEKSRLLSDRFSAERPKGSFSTLEIQRTEQGDSAMYLCASSLGGQSISHEQYFGPGTRLTVT.

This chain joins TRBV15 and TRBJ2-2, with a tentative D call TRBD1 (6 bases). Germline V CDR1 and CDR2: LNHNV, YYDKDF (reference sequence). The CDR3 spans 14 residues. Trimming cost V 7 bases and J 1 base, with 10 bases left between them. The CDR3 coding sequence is TGTGCCACCAACAGGGCCTTGAACACCGGGGAGCTGTTTTTT. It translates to CATNRALNTGELFF.